Shown below are 25 T cell receptor beta chains from a single sample sequenced in a study of identical twins. In TCRdb, the 5' RACE reads were re-called with MiXCR into one record per CDR3 protein. This sample carries 700,000 or so distinct CDR3 sequences, less than 25% of them seen once, and the ten largest clones take around 4.4%. These data were likewise used in another study, on T cells expressing NK-cell markers.

The sample comprised PBMCs. The receptors stem from a woman aged 18-29 years in good health.

The gene calls are TRBV10-3 and TRBJ2-3; D may be TRBD2 (6 bases). This CDR3 is built from 12 residues. Germline CDR1 and CDR2: ENHRY and SYGVKD. The V end lost 10 bases, the J end lost 2 bases, and 10 bases lay between the germline ends. In nucleotides, the CDR3 is TGTGCCACGGGAGCGTACACAGATACGCAGTATTTT. This encodes CATGAYTDTQYF.

This clonotype has only a few counts. The chain combines TRBV6-5 with TRBJ1-2, with a possible D match to TRBD1 (6 bases). The CDR3 covers 15 residues. Between the trimmed V and J ends, which lost 2 bases and 3 bases, there was a span of 13 bases. The germline V gene has CDR1 MNHEY and CDR2 SVGAGI. CDR3 sequence reads: CASSYEMGQYYGYTF. For the CDR3, the DNA is TGTGCCAGCAGTTACGAGATGGGACAATACTATGGCTACACCTTC.

This clonotype was recorded only once. The chain recombines TRBV18 with TRBJ1-4; D gene uncertain. V dropped 1 base and J dropped 7 bases, with 7 bases sitting between them. Germline V gene data show CDR1 as KGHSH and CDR2 as LQKENI. The CDR3 has 13 residues. The CDR3 sequence is CASSPQHAEKLFF. For the CDR3, the DNA is TGTGCCAGCTCACCACAGCATGCTGAAAAACTGTTTTTT.

The genes are TRBV5-4 and TRBJ2-7, with D maybe TRBD2 (6 bases). CDR1 and CDR2 from the germline V gene are SGHNT and YYREEE (reference sequence). The CDR3 has 16 residues. V was trimmed by 4 bases and J by 2 bases, leaving 19 bases between them. CDR3 sequence reads: CASSPGPKAGTYEQYF. The DNA for the CDR3 is TGTGCCAGCAGCCCTGGACCGAAGGCGGGGACCTACGAGCAGTACTTC.

The chain recombines TRBV5-6 with TRBJ2-7, with D tentatively TRBD1 or TRBD2 (5 bases each). The CDR3 is made up of 13 amino acids. Trimming removed 1 base from V and 6 bases from J, with 11 bases in between. Germline V gene lookup returns CDR1 SGHDT and CDR2 YYEEEE. The DNA for the CDR3 is TGTGCCAGCAGCTTGAATTCAGGGAGCGAGCAGTACTTC. Residues: CASSLNSGSEQYF. Based on the CDR3 plus reference TRBV5-6 and TRBJ2-7, the full variable domain is DAGVTQSPTHLIKTRGQQVTLRCSPKSGHDTVSWYQQALGQGPQFIFQYYEEEERQRGNFPDRFSGHQFPNYSSELNVNALLLGDSALYLCASSLNSGSEQYFGPGTRLTVT.

The V gene is TRBV4-3, the J gene TRBJ2-2; TRBD2 might be the D (6 bases). Trimming took 4 bases from V and 4 from J, leaving 16 bases between them. This CDR3 has 16 residues. The germline V gene has CDR1 LGHNA and CDR2 YSLEER. CDR3 coding DNA: TGCGCCAGCAGCCGAGCCGGTGGGCGGGGCACCGGGGAGCTGTTTTTT. It is translated as CASSRAGGRGTGELFF.

The table lists this clonotype with a few counts. The chain has TRBV12-3 or TRBV12-4 and TRBJ1-5, with unresolved D. There are 13 residues in the CDR3. V dropped 5 bases and J dropped 8 bases, with 13 bases sitting between them. CDR3 sequence reads: CASSPDYREPQHF. The CDR3, as DNA: TGTGCCAGCAGTCCGGACTATAGGGAGCCCCAGCATTTT.

This clonotype turned up a few times. V gene TRBV29-1 combines with J gene TRBJ2-2; perhaps TRBD1 as D (6 bases). The V gene's germline CDR1 is SQVTM and CDR2 ANQGSEA. Trimming cost V 8 bases and J 4 bases, with 14 bases left between them. The CDR3 spans 13 residues. The CDR3 reads CSLRTVRTGELFF. Written as DNA, the CDR3 is TGCAGCCTCAGGACAGTCCGCACCGGGGAGCTGTTTTTT.

This clonotype appeared a few times. This chain uses TRBV25-1 with TRBJ2-3, with D possibly TRBD1 on 6 matching bases. The CDR3 contains 15 residues. The V gene's germline CDR1 is MGHDK and CDR2 SYGVNS. With 4 bases removed from V and 4 bases from J, the gap between germline ends came to 15 bases. The CDR3 coding sequence is TGTGCCAGCAGTGTAATGCTCAGGGGAGCAGATACGCAGTATTTT. Its protein product is CASSVMLRGADTQYF.

This clonotype was counted a few times. The V and J genes are TRBV13 and TRBJ2-7, with TRBD1 matching 7 bases. V gave up 5 bases and J gave up 5 bases; unmatched junction bases: 15. The CDR3 spans 16 residues. Germline CDR1 PRHDT, CDR2 FYEKMQ (reference sequence). This chain's CDR3 is CASSPQNRGGPHEQYF. CDR3 DNA: TGTGCCAGCAGCCCGCAAAACAGGGGCGGACCTCACGAGCAGTACTTC.

This clonotype has just a few counts. The chain links TRBV21-1 to TRBJ2-2; the D call TRBD1 from the table was never checked on the DNA. TRBV21-1 is noted as a pseudogene. This CDR3 region has 15 residues. CDR3 sequence (DNA): TGTGCCAGCCCCCCTCTTGACAGGTTTGGCGGGGAGCTGTTTTTT. It encodes CASPPLDRFGGELFF.

The chain is built from TRBV27 and TRBJ2-7, with D possibly matching TRBD1 (6 bases). The germline CDR1 and CDR2 sequences are MNHEY and SMNVEV (reference sequence). Trimming stripped 5 bases from V and 1 base from J, with 15 bases between. This CDR3 region has 15 residues. The CDR3 spells CASSQSGGRSYEQYF. In DNA, the CDR3 is TGTGCCAGCAGTCAAAGTGGGGGCCGGTCCTACGAGCAGTACTTC.

This clonotype turned up a few times. The chain is built from TRBV25-1 and TRBJ1-2; TRBD1 matches at 9 bases. With 6 bases clipped from V and 8 bases from J, the junction kept 10 bases outside the gene matches. This CDR3 is 14 amino acids long. Per the germline V gene, CDR1 is MGHDK and CDR2 is SYGVNS. Here the CDR3 DNA reads TGTGCCAGCAGAGGGACAGGGTGGAGTTGGGGCTACACCTTC. Translation gives CASRGTGWSWGYTF.

This clonotype was picked up many times. J is TRBJ1-1 and V is TRBV5-1, with D hard to call. V was cut by 4 bases and J by 4 bases, with 20 bases left in between. CDR3 length: 16 residues. Germline V gene sequence: CDR1 SGHRS, CDR2 YFSETQ. The CDR3 is CASSPGGGAIGTEAFF. In DNA, the CDR3 is TGCGCCAGCAGCCCCGGAGGAGGAGCAATCGGCACTGAAGCTTTCTTT.

The sample holds many counts of this clonotype. The J gene is TRBJ1-1, the V gene TRBV27, with D possibly being TRBD1 (5 bases). The CDR3 loop spans 13 amino acids. V gave up 9 bases and J gave up 0 bases, with 11 bases separating them. CDR1 and CDR2 from the germline V gene are MNHEY and SMNVEV (reference sequence). CDR3 nucleotide sequence: TGTGCCAGTCGAACAGGCTTGAACACTGAAGCTTTCTTT. Translating gives CASRTGLNTEAFF.

This clonotype appeared a few times. Just one base apart from a much larger clone, this may be a read error. The V call is TRBV9, the J call TRBJ2-2; possibly TRBD2 for D (6 bases). Trimming cost V 5 bases and J 4 bases, with 9 bases left between them. Germline CDR1 reads SGDLS; CDR2 reads YYNGEE. This CDR3 has 13 amino acids. For the CDR3, the DNA is TGTGCCAGCAGTGGCGGGACCACCGGGGAGCTGTTTTTT. Its protein is CASSGGTTGELFF.

The chain is built from TRBV27 and TRBJ2-1; D is possibly TRBD1 (5 bases). The CDR3 runs to 14 residues. Trimming removed 0 bases at V and 9 bases at J, with 12 bases between. CDR1 and CDR2 (germline): MNHEY, SMNVEV (reference sequence). CDR3 amino acids: CASSLSAGHSEQFF. The CDR3 DNA sequence: TGTGCCAGCAGTTTATCGGCAGGGCATAGTGAGCAGTTCTTC.

The chain recombines TRBV20-1 with TRBJ2-3; D perhaps matches TRBD1 (6 bases). Germline V lookup: CDR1 DFQATT, CDR2 SNEGSKA (reference sequence). This CDR3 contains 13 residues. V was clipped by 6 bases and J by 1 base, with 11 bases between them. The DNA of the CDR3 is TGCAGTGCCCGGGACACTCGCACAGATACGCAGTATTTT. The encoded protein is CSARDTRTDTQYF.

This clonotype was seen many times. This rearrangement joins TRBV6-5 to TRBJ2-1; 7 bases map to TRBD2. Germline-derived CDR1 and CDR2 are MNHEY and SVGAGI. V was clipped by 0 bases and J by 2 bases; unmatched bases: 4. The CDR3 runs 16 residues. CDR3 nucleotide sequence: TGTGCCAGCAGTTACTCTGGGGGAGGGCCCTACAATGAGCAGTTCTTC. Amino acids: CASSYSGGGPYNEQFF.

This clonotype was recorded a few times. The chain recombines TRBV7-9 with TRBJ2-1; 7 positions agree with TRBD1. The ends lost 5 bases at V and 3 bases at J; junction bases unmatched: 7. Germline V CDR1 and CDR2: SEHNR, FQNEAQ (reference sequence). This CDR3 comprises 15 residues. The CDR3 sequence: CASSPEGTDYNEQFF. The DNA for the CDR3 is TGTGCCAGCAGCCCAGAGGGGACAGACTACAATGAGCAGTTCTTC.

This chain links TRBV10-3 with TRBJ2-3; the D gene could be TRBD1 or TRBD2 (5 bases each). V was trimmed by 6 bases and J by 0 bases, leaving 10 bases between them. Germline V gene sequence: CDR1 ENHRY, CDR2 SYGVKD. CDR3 size: 14 residues. CDR3 sequence (DNA): TGTGCCATCAGGGGACGGCTAAGCACAGATACGCAGTATTTT. This encodes CAIRGRLSTDTQYF.

This clonotype was counted between two and nine times. The chain links TRBV6-1 to TRBJ2-3; 7 nucleotides agree with TRBD2. The J segment lost 3 bases and the V segment lost 6 bases, leaving 12 bases of the junction unmatched. Germline V CDR1 and CDR2: MNHNS, SASEGT. This CDR3 is 16 amino acids long. The CDR3 here is CASRGLSGKKTDTQYF. CDR3 nucleotide sequence: TGTGCCAGCAGGGGCTTAAGCGGGAAGAAGACAGATACGCAGTATTTT.

This clonotype was detected ten times or more. The J gene is TRBJ1-2, the V gene TRBV5-5; D unclear. This CDR3 spans 13 amino acids. Trimming took 4 bases from V and 0 from J, leaving 7 bases between them. The germline gives CDR1 SGHKS, CDR2 YYEKEE (reference sequence). The CDR3 nucleotides are TGTGCCAGCAGCGTGAGGACTAACTATGGCTACACCTTC. Its translation is CASSVRTNYGYTF.

This clonotype was picked up a small number of times. The chain links TRBV29-1 to TRBJ2-5, with 8 bases aligning to TRBD1. Germline loops: CDR1 SQVTM, CDR2 ANQGSEA. V shed 6 bases and J 7 bases; nucleotides not matched to a gene: 13. The CDR3 runs to 14 residues. CDR3 sequence (DNA): TGCAGCGTGACAGGGGAGAGCCTGGGGGCGACCCAGTACTTC. Its protein product is CSVTGESLGATQYF.

This clonotype came up a few times. This chain connects TRBV5-5 to TRBJ2-2; possibly TRBD2 for D (6 bases). Germline CDR1 is SGHKS and CDR2 is YYEKEE (reference sequence). The CDR3 totals 15 residues. V was cut by 1 base and J by 5 bases, with 12 bases left in between. The CDR3 DNA is TGTGCCAGCAGCTTGCAGGGAGGTCGGACCGGGGAGCTGTTTTTT. It is translated as CASSLQGGRTGELFF.